This TCR beta chain was sequenced during a study of regulatory dendritic cells for organ transplantation. TCRdb keeps only in-frame clones here, not all; method: immunoSEQ multiplex PCR. The table includes around 30,000 clones, approximately 81% detected once. Germline values: CDR1 MNHEY, CDR2 SMNVEV (reference sequence). This CDR3 contains 13 residues. After removal of 7 bases from V and 6 bases from J, the junction contained 4 bases not matched to a gene. The genes are TRBV27 and TRBJ2-1, with 9 bases that match TRBD1. Sequences were obtained from naive CD8+ T cells from blood. Specified subset: CD45RA+ naive T cells. The source of this sequence is a human donor in good health. CDR3 residues: CASTDRGGNEQFF. CDR3 nucleotide sequence: TGTGCCAGCACCGACAGGGGGGGCAATGAGCAGTTCTTC.